These 16 T cell receptor beta chains share one sample of origin, sequenced in a study of T-cell reconstitution after alpha-beta-depleted transplantation in children. Unique molecular identifiers were built into the TCRbeta library. TCRdb independently ran MiXCR on the PCR reads; one entry per CDR3 protein. The sample has more than 200,000 distinct CDR3 sequences, more than 20% seen once. The sample here was PBMCs, taken before TCRalphabeta/CD19-depleted stem cell transplant. The origin of the receptors is a girl aged 2 to 9 with Fanconi anemia, due to receive a stem cell transplant.

This clonotype was seen only once. The chain couples TRBV2 to TRBJ2-3; 10 nucleotides agree with TRBD2. V shed 5 bases and J 3 bases; nucleotides not matched to a gene: 5. Germline V gene sequence: CDR1 SNHLY, CDR2 FYNNEI. There are 15 residues in the CDR3. In DNA form, the CDR3 reads TGTGCCAGCAGTCTACTAGCGGGAAGGACAGATACGCAGTATTTT. It is translated as CASSLLAGRTDTQYF.

This clonotype was seen a few times. This chain uses TRBV7-3 with TRBJ2-5; 13 nucleotides agree with TRBD2. V dropped 0 bases and J dropped 1; count of bases not matched to a gene: 2. The CDR3 runs to 17 residues. Germline lookup yields CDR1 SGHTA and CDR2 FQGTGA. CDR3 residues: CASSLTGLAGVQETQYF. CDR3 coding DNA: TGTGCCAGCAGCTTAACCGGACTAGCGGGGGTCCAAGAGACCCAGTACTTC.

This clonotype was seen many times. The V call is TRBV5-1, the J call TRBJ2-2; 9 nucleotides line up with TRBD2. The CDR3 extends over 15 amino acids. V was pared by 1 base and J by 4 bases, with 2 bases of the junction left unmatched. Per germline, CDR1 SGHRS and CDR2 YFSETQ. CDR3 bases: TGCGCCAGCAGCTTGACTAGCGGGTCCACCGGGGAGCTGTTTTTT. Translating it yields CASSLTSGSTGELFF.

This clonotype was counted many times. This chain uses TRBV20-1 with TRBJ2-7; TRBD2 matches 7 bases. This CDR3 is 14 amino acids long. V lost 5 bases and J lost 5; bases outside the gene matches: 12. In germline, CDR1 is DFQATT, CDR2 SNEGSKA (reference sequence). The CDR3 DNA reads TGCAGTGCTGTGGGGCGCGGGAGCTTCAACGAGCAGTACTTC. The encoded protein is CSAVGRGSFNEQYF.

The chain recombines TRBV20-1 with TRBJ2-5, with 10 positions matching TRBD1. The CDR3 covers 16 residues. Germline assignment: CDR1 DFQATT and CDR2 SNEGSKA (reference sequence). The junction had 7 bases not matched to a gene; V was cut back by 0 bases and J by 3 bases. As DNA, the CDR3 is TGCAGTGCTAGAGATTGGGGACAGGGGAAGAAAGAGACCCAGTACTTC. It is translated as CSARDWGQGKKETQYF.

The rearrangement links TRBV27 to TRBJ2-7, with unresolved D. The germline V gene has CDR1 MNHEY and CDR2 SMNVEV (reference sequence). The CDR3 totals 14 residues. V lost 2 bases to trimming and J lost 1 base, with 9 bases between them. This chain's CDR3 is CASSLSQASYEQYF. The CDR3 DNA reads as TGTGCCAGCAGTTTAAGTCAGGCTTCCTACGAGCAGTACTTC.

The chain combines TRBV18 with TRBJ2-7; the D call may be TRBD1 or TRBD2 (5 bases each). This CDR3 has 15 amino acids. The germline gives CDR1 KGHSH, CDR2 LQKENI. V gave up 3 bases and J gave up 0 bases, with 12 bases separating them. CDR3 sequence reads: CASSPKPGSSYEQYF. The CDR3 nucleotides are TGTGCCAGCTCACCCAAGCCAGGGAGCTCCTACGAGCAGTACTTC.

This clonotype came up a few times. The rearrangement links TRBV10-3 to TRBJ2-7; 9 bases are shared with TRBD2. From germline, CDR1 is ENHRY and CDR2 SYGVKD. The V and J ends lost 8 bases and 6 bases, in that order; junction bases with no gene match: 11. CDR3 size: 14 residues. CDR3 protein: CAIRRASGVAEQYF. CDR3 coding DNA: TGTGCCATCCGACGGGCTAGCGGGGTTGCCGAGCAGTACTTC.

This clonotype was seen at least ten times. The V call is TRBV20-1, the J call TRBJ2-3; D perhaps matches TRBD1 (5 bases). CDR3 length equals 15 residues. The germline CDR1 and CDR2 sequences are DFQATT and SNEGSKA (reference sequence). V lost 1 base, J lost 4 bases, and 15 bases lay in between. CDR3 coding DNA: TGCAGTGCTAGAGCCCGGACACGTACTCCAGATACGCAGTATTTT. Amino acid sequence: CSARARTRTPDTQYF.

This clonotype came up many times. J is TRBJ1-1 and V is TRBV7-2; a weak D match, TRBD1 (5 bases). CDR3 size: 14 residues. V was pared by 2 bases and J by 8 bases, with 15 bases between. Per the germline V gene, CDR1 is SGHTA and CDR2 is FQGNSA. The CDR3 DNA reads TGTGCCAGCAGCTTATCGGGGCCAAACAGGGAAGCTTTCTTT. Translation gives CASSLSGPNREAFF.

This clonotype has a count of ten or more. This chain joins TRBV7-3 and TRBJ1-1; D call uncertain. Trimming took off 1 base at V and 0 bases at J, with 15 bases between the two ends. The CDR3 length is 17 residues. Germline CDR1 SGHTA, CDR2 FQGTGA. CDR3 amino acids: CASSLRVQEDMNTEAFF. Here the CDR3 DNA reads TGTGCCAGCAGCTTAAGGGTTCAGGAAGACATGAACACTGAAGCTTTCTTT.

In this sample, this clonotype turned up many times. This chain connects TRBV5-1 to TRBJ2-3; no clear D. The ends were cut back, 4 bases at V and 2 bases at J, with 8 bases in the middle. CDR3 length: 13 residues. The germline V gene has CDR1 SGHRS and CDR2 YFSETQ. CDR3: CASSSEYTDTQYF. For the CDR3, the DNA is TGCGCCAGCAGCAGCGAGTACACAGATACGCAGTATTTT.

This clonotype was seen repeatedly, ten times or more. The V gene is TRBV29-1, the J gene TRBJ2-7; 9 nucleotides align to TRBD1. CDR3 length: 12 residues. Trimming took 6 bases from V and 12 from J; bases not matched to a gene: 12. Germline V CDR1 and CDR2: SQVTM, ANQGSEA. CDR3 nucleotides: TGCAGCGTGGGGGGACAGGGACGGGGTGCGTACTTC. Translation gives CSVGGQGRGAYF.

This clonotype was recorded only once. The rearrangement joins TRBV10-3 to TRBJ2-1; maybe TRBD1 (7 bases). The V gene's germline CDR1 is ENHRY and CDR2 SYGVKD. The CDR3 spans 15 residues. Trimming pared 6 bases from V and 6 bases from J, leaving 18 bases between. The chain's CDR3 is CAISRGTAEGNEQFF. As DNA, the CDR3 is TGTGCCATCAGCAGGGGGACTGCCGAGGGCAATGAGCAGTTCTTC.

This clonotype was found many times. The CDR3 loop reads CASSLVGGGPQETQYF. The CDR3 nucleotides are TGCGCCAGCAGCTTGGTGGGAGGAGGCCCTCAAGAGACCCAGTACTTC. The genes are TRBV5-1 and TRBJ2-5; TRBD2 might be the D (6 bases). The CDR3 length is 16 residues. V shed 0 bases and J shed 2 bases, with 14 bases lying between them. Germline V gene sequence: CDR1 SGHRS, CDR2 YFSETQ. The full variable domain, in which reference TRBV5-1 and TRBJ2-5 provide the parts outside the CDR3, is KAGVTQTPRYLIKTRGQQVTLSCSPISGHRSVSWYQQTPGQGLQFLFEYFSETQRNKGNFPGRFSGRQFSNSRSEMNVSTLELGDSALYLCASSLVGGGPQETQYFGPGTRLLVL.

The chain is built from TRBV27 and TRBJ2-7; 9 bases map to TRBD2. CDR3 length equals 15 residues. Germline V gene data show CDR1 as MNHEY and CDR2 as SMNVEV (reference sequence). V dropped 8 bases and J dropped 0; count of bases not matched to a gene: 8. This CDR3 is CASGKSGGFSYEQYF. Written as DNA, the CDR3 is TGTGCCAGCGGAAAAAGCGGGGGGTTCTCCTACGAGCAGTACTTC.